This entry lists 19 T cell receptor beta chains sequenced from one sample in a study of T cell repertoires in cytomegalovirus infection. Their cognate antigens are unknown. TCRdb analysed the reads with MiXCR anew, one entry per CDR3 protein. The sample holds fewer than 850,000 distinct CDR3 sequences, approximately 32% seen once. The sample consisted of cultured CD8+ T cells from PBMCs, taken from culture after CMV antigen stimulation. The receptor set was obtained from a human donor in good health (CMV status not recorded). Some clones in this sample may be carry-over from other donors' samples.

V is TRBV2 and J is TRBJ1-1, with D perhaps matching TRBD1 (6 bases). The CDR3 consists of 14 residues. CDR1 is SNHLY and CDR2 is FYNNEI in the germline V gene. The ends were cut back, 9 bases at V and 4 bases at J, with 18 bases in the middle. CDR3 nucleotide sequence: TGTGCCAGTCCTAAACAGGGACGGGGCACTGAAGCTTTCTTT. Its translation is CASPKQGRGTEAFF.

This clonotype appeared once. The chain carries TRBV19 and TRBJ1-1, with D possibly TRBD1 on 5 matching bases. V lost 3 bases and J lost 3, with 17 bases in between. The CDR3 loop spans 16 amino acids. Germline V CDR1 and CDR2: LNHDA, SQIVND (reference sequence). The chain's CDR3 is CASSIGPGRLYTEAFF. The CDR3 nucleotides read TGTGCCAGTAGTATCGGGCCGGGACGGTTGTACACTGAAGCTTTCTTT.

This clonotype was counted a single time. The chain links TRBV7-6 to TRBJ1-2; perhaps TRBD1 as D (5 bases). CDR1 is SGHVS, CDR2 FNYEAQ, per germline. Trimming took off 3 bases at V and 7 bases at J, with 12 bases between the two ends. This CDR3 has 13 residues. The CDR3 DNA is TGTGCCAGCAGCTTCGTGCTGGGGGGTGGCTACACCTTC. Its protein product is CASSFVLGGGYTF.

In this sample, this clonotype turned up many times. The chain uses TRBV4-1 and TRBJ2-1, with D hard to call. The CDR3 has 12 residues. V gave up 3 bases and J gave up 8 bases, with 8 bases separating them. The germline CDR1 and CDR2 sequences are MGHRA and YSYEKL. In nucleotides, the CDR3 is TGCGCCAGCAGCCAGTACCTGGATGAGCAGTTCTTC. Translated: CASSQYLDEQFF.

The chain carries TRBV27 and TRBJ1-5; D is unclear. The V gene's germline CDR1 is MNHEY and CDR2 SMNVEV (reference sequence). This CDR3 is built from 14 residues. Between the trimmed V and J ends, which lost 4 bases and 2 bases, there was a span of 9 bases. For the CDR3, the DNA is TGTGCCAGCAGTTCCGCCCTAGGCAATCAGCCCCAGCATTTT. This codes for CASSSALGNQPQHF.

This clonotype has only a few counts. CDR3 in amino acids: CASSYAGGPKRAGELFF. In nucleotides, the CDR3 is TGTGCCAGCAGTTACGCGGGGGGGCCGAAGAGGGCCGGGGAGCTGTTTTTT. The chain employs TRBV6-6 and TRBJ2-2, with 9 nucleotides matching TRBD2. CDR3 size: 17 residues. In germline, CDR1 is MNHNY, CDR2 SVGAGI (reference sequence). The V segment lost 2 bases and the J segment 6 bases; nucleotides outside the gene matches: 10.

The rearrangement links TRBV6-8 to TRBJ2-7; TRBD2 matches at 7 bases. V dropped 8 bases and J dropped 1; count of bases not matched to a gene: 11. Germline-derived CDR1 and CDR2 are MNHGY and SAAAGT. There are 15 residues in the CDR3. CDR3 sequence: CASSGGQNLSYEQYV. The CDR3 DNA sequence: TGTGCCAGCTCGGGGGGTCAGAATCTTTCCTACGAGCAGTACGTC.

This clonotype was seen only a few times. This sequence joins TRBV27 and TRBJ2-2; the D gene is possibly TRBD2 (5 bases). V was shortened by 6 bases and J by 3 bases, with 17 bases between the two germline ends. This CDR3 has 16 amino acids. Germline lookup yields CDR1 MNHEY and CDR2 SMNVEV (reference sequence). The CDR3: CASSPFEGTDTGELFF. The CDR3 region has the DNA TGTGCCAGCAGCCCCTTTGAGGGAACGGACACCGGGGAGCTGTTTTTT.

This clonotype was picked up a small number of times. The V gene is TRBV11-2, the J gene TRBJ1-5; tentatively, D is TRBD1 (5 bases). V was trimmed by 3 bases and J by 2 bases, leaving 11 bases between them. CDR3 length: 15 residues. Germline CDR1 SGHAT, CDR2 FQNNGV. The CDR3 coding sequence is TGTGCCAGCAGCTTCCATGGGGGGGGCAATCAGCCCCAGCATTTT. This translates into CASSFHGGGNQPQHF.

This clonotype was picked up many times. The gene calls are TRBV6-1 and TRBJ2-3; 9 nucleotides agree with TRBD2. CDR1 and CDR2 (germline): MNHNS, SASEGT. J lost 5 bases, V lost 3 bases, and 3 bases had no gene match. The CDR3 extends over 14 amino acids. CDR3: CASSERGGRDTQYF. The CDR3 DNA follows: TGTGCCAGCAGTGAGCGGGGGGGAAGAGATACGCAGTATTTT.

This clonotype was detected only a few times. This sequence joins TRBV7-3 and TRBJ1-2; a weak D match, TRBD1 (5 bases). The V and J ends lost 2 bases and 2 bases respectively, with 12 bases between them. The CDR3 covers 15 residues. Looked up from germline, CDR1 is SGHTA and CDR2 is FQGTGA. CDR3 amino acids: CASSLGGGSNYGYTF. CDR3 DNA sequence: TGTGCCAGCAGCTTAGGCGGGGGTTCCAACTATGGCTACACCTTC.

The rearrangement links TRBV9 to TRBJ1-1; D gene uncertain. This CDR3 has 16 amino acids. V was trimmed by 0 bases and J by 1 base, leaving 13 bases between them. Germline V gene sequence: CDR1 SGDLS, CDR2 YYNGEE. The CDR3 DNA follows: TGTGCCAGCAGCGTAGAACCGGAATTTAAGAACACTGAAGCTTTCTTT. As protein: CASSVEPEFKNTEAFF.

This clonotype was found a few times. The V call is TRBV6-1, the J call TRBJ2-1; 11 nucleotides line up with TRBD2. The CDR3 length is 17 residues. The V and J ends lost 7 bases and 0 bases, in that order; junction bases with no gene match: 8. In germline, CDR1 is MNHNS, CDR2 SASEGT. The CDR3 DNA sequence: TGTGCCAGCACCCAAACTAGCGGGGGCGACTCCTACAATGAGCAGTTCTTC. Its translation: CASTQTSGGDSYNEQFF.

This clonotype was observed a handful of times. V usage is TRBV3-1 and J usage is TRBJ1-5; the D gene is possibly TRBD1 (6 bases). The CDR3 has 18 residues. Germline assignment: CDR1 LGHDT and CDR2 YNNKEL (reference sequence). The ends were cut back, 3 bases at V and 0 bases at J, with 18 bases in the middle. The CDR3 is CASSHGQLGAFSNQPQHF. The CDR3 nucleotides are TGTGCCAGCAGCCATGGGCAGTTGGGGGCTTTTAGCAATCAGCCCCAGCATTTT.

This clonotype has just a few counts. The chain joins TRBV4-1 to TRBJ1-2; D unclear. Trimming removed 0 bases at V and 1 base at J, with 9 bases between. The CDR3 consists of 15 residues. Germline loops: CDR1 MGHRA, CDR2 YSYEKL. The DNA of the CDR3 is TGCGCCAGCAGCCAAGAACCCCGAGATAACTATGGCTACACCTTC. This translates into CASSQEPRDNYGYTF.

Many counts were recorded for this clonotype. The chain has TRBV25-1 and TRBJ1-2; tentative D call: TRBD1 (6 bases). CDR3 length: 18 residues. V shed 2 bases and J shed 8 bases, with 27 bases lying between them. Per germline, CDR1 MGHDK and CDR2 SYGVNS. The CDR3 spells CASSEGFIGPRGEKGYTF. The CDR3 DNA is TGTGCCAGCAGTGAAGGGTTCATCGGCCCCAGGGGAGAGAAAGGCTACACCTTC.

Concerning this clonotype: Lacking the conserved final phenylalanine or tryptophan, this CDR3 likely reflects a read error. This chain joins TRBV5-4 and TRBJ1-2, with no clear D. Trimming took 3 bases from V and 0 from J, leaving 12 bases between them. The CDR3 runs to 15 residues. Germline V gives CDR1 SGHNT, CDR2 YYREEE (reference sequence). The CDR3 spells CASSWASPANYGYTL. CDR3 DNA: TGTGCCAGCAGCTGGGCGTCGCCAGCTAACTATGGCTACACCCTC.

The CDR3 DNA reads as TGCGCCAGCAGCCACGGACAGGGGTACACCGGGGAGCTGTTTTTT. Translated, it gives CASSHGQGYTGELFF. The J gene is TRBJ2-2, the V gene TRBV4-1, with 9 bases identical to TRBD1. Germline values: CDR1 MGHRA, CDR2 YSYEKL. Losses at the gene ends were 3 bases for V and 3 bases for J; bases not matched to a gene: 2. CDR3 length: 15 amino acids.

This chain joins TRBV19 and TRBJ2-1, with D unclear. Germline assignment: CDR1 LNHDA and CDR2 SQIVND (reference sequence). The CDR3 consists of 13 residues. Trimming removed 9 bases from V and 7 bases from J, with 16 bases in between. This chain's CDR3 is CASWSAAWNEQFF. The CDR3 region has the DNA TGTGCCAGCTGGTCCGCGGCCTGGAATGAGCAGTTCTTC.